This TCR beta chain was captured by sequencing in a study of T cells in Graves' hyperthyroidism and ophthalmopathy. Trimming removed 2 bases from V and 2 bases from J, with 22 bases in between. There are 17 residues in the CDR3. Germline V CDR1 and CDR2: DFQATT, SNEGSKA (reference sequence). Amplification of TCR beta CDR3 regions was performed using RNA transcripts as template. Initially, a first-round RT-PCR of the TCR CDR3 employed the HTBI primer set. TCRdb passed the multiplex PCR reads through MiXCR, listing each CDR3 protein once. This sample has under 350,000 distinct CDR3 sequences; roughly 13% occur once, and the top ten carry less than 8%. The table lists this clonotype with many counts.

The sequencing sample was made of blood. This sequence originates from a woman aged 40 to 50 with Graves' hyperthyroidism. The chain combines TRBV20-1 with TRBJ2-7, with D possibly TRBD1 on 7 matching bases. The CDR3 DNA follows: TGCAGTGCTAGAACATGGAGGGCAGGGGGTCCCACCTACGAGCAGTACTTC. Encoded protein: CSARTWRAGGPTYEQYF.